Shown below are 11 T cell receptor beta chains from a single sample sequenced in a study of T cell repertoires in cytomegalovirus infection. TCRdb reprocessed the reads with MiXCR, giving one entry per CDR3 protein. The sample lists more than 110,000 distinct CDR3 sequences; over 25% were seen once. Antigens for these TCRs are unknown. The input for sequencing was CD8+ T cells from cultured PBMCs, taken from culture after CMV antigen stimulation. The receptors were sampled from a human donor in good health (CMV status not recorded). Some clones in this sample may be carry-over from other donors' samples.

This clonotype was counted a few times. In nucleotides, the CDR3 is TGTGCCAGTAGTGTCCGGGACCGAGACACTTACAATCAGCCCCAGCATTTT. This translates into CASSVRDRDTYNQPQHF. This chain links TRBV19 with TRBJ1-5; maybe TRBD1 (5 bases). Between the trimmed V and J ends, which lost 5 bases and 3 bases, there was a span of 20 bases. Per germline, CDR1 LNHDA and CDR2 SQIVND (reference sequence). This CDR3 has 17 residues.

The chain employs TRBV24-1 and TRBJ2-1, with D possibly matching TRBD1 (5 bases). CDR1 is KGHDR, CDR2 SFDVKD, per germline. Trimming pared 7 bases from V and 6 bases from J, leaving 12 bases between. The CDR3 is made up of 13 amino acids. The CDR3 nucleotides read TGTGCCACCAGCCTAGGGGATAGCAATGAGCAGTTCTTC. Amino acid sequence: CATSLGDSNEQFF.

This clonotype was observed many times. The gene calls are TRBV20-1 and TRBJ1-1; D is perhaps TRBD1 (5 bases). Germline lookup yields CDR1 DFQATT and CDR2 SNEGSKA (reference sequence). Trimming took 1 base from V and 4 from J, leaving 10 bases between them. The CDR3 consists of 13 residues. The CDR3 sequence is CSARGMGGTEAFF. Written as DNA, the CDR3 is TGCAGTGCTAGAGGGATGGGGGGCACTGAAGCTTTCTTT.

The rearrangement links TRBV12-3 or TRBV12-4 to TRBJ2-1, with 8 bases aligning to TRBD1. The CDR3 has 16 amino acids. J lost 12 bases, V lost 5 bases, and 18 bases had no gene match. The CDR3 region has the DNA TGTGCCAGCAGTCTAACCCCGGACAGGGCGTCTCTTGGGCAGTTCTTC. Translated: CASSLTPDRASLGQFF.

This clonotype was seen many times. The chain joins TRBV7-2 to TRBJ2-7, with 8 bases fitting TRBD1. V shed 5 bases, J shed 1 base, and the junction held 7 bases outside the gene matches. Germline V CDR1 and CDR2: SGHTA, FQGNSA. The CDR3 length is 15 residues. Written as DNA, the CDR3 is TGTGCCAGCAGCGGACCGGGACAGGTGTCCTACGAGCAGTACTTC. Amino acid sequence: CASSGPGQVSYEQYF.

This clonotype was seen many times. The CDR3 region has the DNA TGTGCCAGCAGCTTACCCGGGACAGGGGAAGGCAATGAGCAGTTCTTC. Amino acids: CASSLPGTGEGNEQFF. The chain links TRBV7-6 to TRBJ2-1; TRBD1 matches at 10 bases. After removal of 2 bases from V and 6 bases from J, the junction contained 7 bases not matched to a gene. CDR3 length: 16 residues. CDR1 and CDR2 (germline): SGHVS, FNYEAQ. The whole variable domain, remainder taken from reference TRBV7-6 and TRBJ2-1, is GAGVSQSPRYKVTKRGQDVALRCDPISGHVSLYWYRQALGQGPEFLTYFNYEAQQDKSGLPNDRFSAERPEGSISTLTIQRTEQRDSAMYRCASSLPGTGEGNEQFFGPGTRLTVL.

The chain has TRBV19 and TRBJ1-1, with D maybe TRBD1 (5 bases). Germline values: CDR1 LNHDA, CDR2 SQIVND (reference sequence). Trimming shortened V by 9 bases and J by 4 bases, and 15 bases separated the two germline ends. The CDR3 contains 13 residues. CDR3 sequence reads: CASLQGAGTEAFF. The CDR3, as DNA: TGTGCCAGCTTGCAAGGGGCCGGCACTGAAGCTTTCTTT.

This clonotype was found many times. V gene TRBV27 combines with J gene TRBJ2-7; 9 bases are a match to TRBD1. The CDR3 contains 14 residues. J was trimmed by 4 bases and V by 6 bases; bases with no gene match: 7. CDR1 and CDR2 from the germline V gene are MNHEY and SMNVEV (reference sequence). This CDR3 is CASSPTGGGYEQYF. The CDR3 DNA sequence: TGTGCCAGCAGCCCGACAGGGGGAGGGTACGAGCAGTACTTC.

By its share, this clonotype is medium-sized. The J gene is TRBJ1-2, the V gene TRBV7-8; maybe TRBD1 (5 bases). Trimming took off 1 base at V and 4 bases at J, with 10 bases between the two ends. Germline V gene sequence: CDR1 SGHVS, CDR2 FQNEAQ. This CDR3 has 14 amino acids. CDR3 amino acids: CASSLVQGAYGYTF. The DNA of the CDR3 is TGTGCCAGCAGCTTAGTTCAGGGAGCCTATGGCTACACCTTC.

Judged by abundance, this clonotype is medium-sized (0.01 to 0.1%). The CDR3 here is CASSFSSEAFF. CDR3 DNA sequence: TGTGCCAGCAGTTTTTCGTCTGAAGCTTTCTTT. This chain joins TRBV12-3 or TRBV12-4 and TRBJ1-1; D uncertain. This CDR3 has 11 amino acids. V was clipped by 3 bases and J by 6 bases, with 5 bases between them.

V is TRBV7-8 and J is TRBJ2-1; D unresolved. The ends were cut back, 3 bases at V and 0 bases at J, with 9 bases in the middle. This CDR3 is 15 amino acids long. Germline V gene sequence: CDR1 SGHVS, CDR2 FQNEAQ. CDR3 sequence: CASSFSSSSYNEQFF. The CDR3 DNA follows: TGTGCCAGCAGCTTTTCCAGTAGCTCCTACAATGAGCAGTTCTTC.